A single sample gave rise to the 24 T cell receptor beta chains below, sequenced in a study of T cells in narcolepsy. Repertoires were generated with immunoSEQ multiplex PCR, while TCRdb's copy carries only in-frame clones and drops some. The data show about 33,000 clones, with roughly 90% seen just once and 1.2% held by the top ten. Sequencing input: CD45RA- memory CD4+ T cells from PBMCs. Receptors originate from a human donor with narcolepsy.

The rearrangement links TRBV5-4 to TRBJ1-1, with 7 bases that match TRBD1. This CDR3 has 16 residues. Germline CDR1 is SGHNT and CDR2 is YYREEE (reference sequence). J was trimmed by 4 bases and V by 4 bases; bases with no gene match: 13. The CDR3 loop is CASSPKPGTAGTEAFF. The DNA for the CDR3 is TGTGCCAGCAGCCCCAAACCCGGGACAGCGGGCACTGAAGCTTTCTTT.

This sequence joins TRBV7-9 and TRBJ1-2; a possible D gene is TRBD1 (6 bases). The germline gives CDR1 SEHNR, CDR2 FQNEAQ (reference sequence). The V and J ends lost 1 base and 1 base respectively, with 16 bases between them. CDR3 length equals 17 residues. CDR3 amino acids: CASSLGTPGHYNYGYTF. CDR3 in DNA: TGTGCCAGCAGCTTAGGAACCCCGGGACACTATAACTATGGCTACACCTTC.

V gene TRBV4-1 combines with J gene TRBJ2-1, with D unresolved. Germline V CDR1 and CDR2: MGHRA, YSYEKL. The V end was cut by 3 bases, the J end by 9 bases, with 9 bases between. There are 12 residues in the CDR3. DNA for the CDR3: TGCGCCAGCAGCCAGCCCAGTCTTGAGCAGTTCTTC. This gives the protein CASSQPSLEQFF.

The V gene is TRBV7-2, the J gene TRBJ1-6; a weak D match, TRBD1 (5 bases). Trimming shortened V by 5 bases and J by 8 bases, and 19 bases separated the two germline ends. The CDR3 has 16 amino acids. CDR1 and CDR2 from the germline V gene are SGHTA and FQGNSA. The chain's CDR3 is CASSPNRGRFHSPLHF. The CDR3 nucleotides read TGTGCCAGCAGCCCTAACCGGGGACGGTTTCATTCACCCCTCCACTTT.

This chain connects TRBV2 to TRBJ2-5; 8 nucleotides agree with TRBD1. The germline CDR1 and CDR2 sequences are SNHLY and FYNNEI. There are 12 residues in the CDR3. The V segment lost 5 bases and the J segment 7 bases; nucleotides outside the gene matches: 3. CDR3 sequence (DNA): TGTGCCAGCAGTATAGGGACAGGGACCCAGTACTTC. Protein sequence: CASSIGTGTQYF.

This chain connects TRBV5-1 to TRBJ1-1, with 8 bases identical to TRBD1. Germline CDR1 is SGHRS and CDR2 is YFSETQ. There are 14 residues in the CDR3. After removal of 4 bases from V and 5 bases from J, the junction contained 7 bases not matched to a gene. The CDR3 DNA follows: TGCGCCAGCAGCCTCGGACAGGGAAGGACTGAAGCTTTCTTT. Translated, it gives CASSLGQGRTEAFF.

This clone has just a few counts. This chain connects TRBV28 to TRBJ1-1; D gene uncertain. This CDR3 region has 11 residues. Germline V CDR1 and CDR2: MDHEN, SYDVKM. V was pared by 7 bases and J by 6 bases, with 9 bases between. CDR3 amino acids: CASTKFSEAFF. For the CDR3, the DNA is TGTGCCAGCACAAAGTTTTCTGAAGCTTTCTTT.

The CDR3, as DNA: TGTGCCAGTACCACTACTGGGAATCAGCCCCAGCATTTT. Protein product: CASTTTGNQPQHF. The chain links TRBV19 to TRBJ1-5; D gene ambiguous. CDR1 and CDR2 from the germline V gene are LNHDA and SQIVND (reference sequence). This CDR3 contains 13 residues. V dropped 7 bases and J dropped 4 bases, with 11 bases sitting between them.

The genes are TRBV7-2 and TRBJ1-2; D remains ambiguous. The V gene's germline CDR1 is SGHTA and CDR2 FQGNSA. The germline V and J ends were trimmed by 1 base and 4 bases, with 7 bases remaining between them. This CDR3 is 13 amino acids long. CDR3 loop: CASSLGSLYGYTF. The CDR3 bases are TGTGCCAGCAGCTTAGGTTCCCTCTATGGCTACACCTTC.

This chain links TRBV7-9 with TRBJ1-1; no definite D call. The ends were cut back, 10 bases at V and 5 bases at J, with 17 bases in the middle. The CDR3 is made up of 13 amino acids. Germline values: CDR1 SEHNR, CDR2 FQNEAQ (reference sequence). The CDR3 DNA sequence: TGTGCCACACGAACACGGGTAATGACTGAAGCTTTCTTT. Translation gives CATRTRVMTEAFF.

The rearrangement uses TRBV21-1 and TRBJ1-3. TRBV21-1 is a documented pseudogene. The CDR3 length is 16 residues. In nucleotides, the CDR3 is TGTGCCAGCAGCAAAGATGAGATTCTGCCTGGAAACACCATATATTTT. This codes for CASSKDEILPGNTIYF.

The gene calls are TRBV7-3 and TRBJ1-1; D gene uncertain. Germline lookup yields CDR1 SGHTA and CDR2 FQGTGA. The CDR3 has 14 residues. V dropped 1 base and J dropped 1 base, with 7 bases sitting between them. CDR3: CASSLNRWNTEAFF. CDR3 nucleotide sequence: TGTGCCAGCAGCTTAAATCGGTGGAACACTGAAGCTTTCTTT.

The chain uses TRBV13 and TRBJ1-2, with D hard to call. Per the germline V gene, CDR1 is PRHDT and CDR2 is FYEKMQ (reference sequence). The V end lost 5 bases, the J end lost 8 bases, and 12 bases lay between the germline ends. This CDR3 is 12 amino acids long. The CDR3 protein is CASSPRTVGYTF. CDR3 sequence (DNA): TGTGCCAGCAGCCCCCGGACCGTCGGCTACACCTTC.

The CDR3 spells CASSLISPKSTDTQYF. DNA for the CDR3: TGTGCCAGCAGCTTAATTAGCCCAAAAAGCACAGATACGCAGTATTTT. This chain links TRBV7-9 with TRBJ2-3, with D unclear. Looked up from germline, CDR1 is SEHNR and CDR2 is FQNEAQ (reference sequence). V lost 2 bases and J lost 0, with 12 bases in between. The CDR3 loop spans 16 amino acids.

The gene calls are TRBV6-5 and TRBJ2-1; tentative D call: TRBD2 (6 bases). Trimming took 5 bases from V and 10 from J, leaving 12 bases between them. Germline CDR1 and CDR2: MNHEY and SVGAGI. The CDR3 is 12 residues long. The CDR3 loop reads CASSTPAGEQFF. As DNA, the CDR3 is TGTGCCAGCAGTACCCCGGCGGGAGAGCAGTTCTTC.

The genes are TRBV28 and TRBJ1-2; no clear D. This CDR3 has 17 residues. Germline V gene lookup returns CDR1 MDHEN and CDR2 SYDVKM. The V end lost 5 bases, the J end lost 0 bases, and 19 bases lay between the germline ends. The DNA for the CDR3 is TGTGCCAGCAGTCCCCCGGGGTGGGTTGGAGCTAACTATGGCTACACCTTC. Translating gives CASSPPGWVGANYGYTF.

This clone was seen once. The rearrangement uses TRBV5-1 and TRBJ1-2; perhaps TRBD1 as D (5 bases). Trimming removed 4 bases from V and 3 bases from J, with 13 bases in between. This CDR3 spans 14 amino acids. Germline V gene sequence: CDR1 SGHRS, CDR2 YFSETQ. The CDR3 spells CASSIAVGDYGYTF. The CDR3 DNA follows: TGCGCCAGCAGCATAGCTGTGGGGGACTATGGCTACACCTTC.

The rearrangement joins TRBV4-1 to TRBJ2-1, with a tentative D call TRBD2 (6 bases). The CDR3 covers 17 residues. From germline, CDR1 is MGHRA and CDR2 YSYEKL. Trimming stripped 0 bases from V and 0 bases from J, with 12 bases between. The CDR3 DNA follows: TGCGCCAGCAGCCAAGATCCTGCGGGGCACTCCTACAATGAGCAGTTCTTC. Encoded protein: CASSQDPAGHSYNEQFF.

The rearrangement uses TRBV5-1 and TRBJ2-2, with TRBD1 matching 7 bases. Germline V gene data show CDR1 as SGHRS and CDR2 as YFSETQ. V lost 3 bases and J lost 4; bases outside the gene matches: 9. The CDR3 sequence is 16 residues long. The CDR3 sequence: CASSSDRVGRTGELFF. Here the CDR3 DNA reads TGCGCCAGCAGCTCAGACAGGGTTGGGCGCACCGGGGAGCTGTTTTTT.

The chain links TRBV5-4 to TRBJ2-3, with D maybe TRBD1 (5 bases). Deletions cut 1 base from V and 5 bases from J, with 5 bases between. Germline V CDR1 and CDR2: SGHNT, YYREEE (reference sequence). The length of the CDR3 is 12 residues. CDR3: CASSLQGDTQYF. CDR3 nucleotide sequence: TGTGCCAGCAGCTTGCAGGGAGATACGCAGTATTTT.

The chain has TRBV18 and TRBJ2-7, with D perhaps matching TRBD2 (5 bases). From germline, CDR1 is KGHSH and CDR2 LQKENI. V lost 3 bases to trimming and J lost 1 base, with 13 bases between them. The CDR3 consists of 15 residues. DNA for the CDR3: TGTGCCAGCTCACCCGGGCTCCAGCGGTCCTACGAGCAGTACTTC. As protein: CASSPGLQRSYEQYF.

The rearrangement joins TRBV19 to TRBJ1-2; the match to TRBD1 covers 9 bases. This CDR3 has 16 residues. From germline, CDR1 is LNHDA and CDR2 SQIVND (reference sequence). The V segment lost 5 bases and the J segment 2 bases; nucleotides outside the gene matches: 9. CDR3 sequence reads: CASSAYGTGKNYGYTF. The CDR3 DNA sequence: TGTGCCAGTAGTGCCTACGGGACAGGGAAAAACTATGGCTACACCTTC.

V is TRBV2 and J is TRBJ2-1, with unresolved D. This CDR3 contains 13 residues. V lost 1 base, J lost 9 bases, and 10 bases lay in between. Looked up from germline, CDR1 is SNHLY and CDR2 is FYNNEI. The CDR3 region is CASSEVAMGEQFF. The CDR3 nucleotides read TGTGCCAGCAGTGAAGTAGCTATGGGTGAGCAGTTCTTC.

J is TRBJ2-2 and V is TRBV28, with TRBD2 matching over 9 bases. The CDR3 runs to 16 residues. The germline V gene has CDR1 MDHEN and CDR2 SYDVKM. Germline trimming cut 1 base from V and 5 bases from J; bases unmatched to any gene: 5. CDR3 protein: CASSLFAGGQTGELFF. The CDR3 nucleotides read TGTGCCAGCAGTTTATTTGCGGGAGGGCAAACCGGGGAGCTGTTTTTT.